This entry concerns a single T cell receptor (beta chain). The antigen is unknown. These data come from a study of T cell responses to AZD1222 COVID-19 vaccine. Clones were read by immunoSEQ multiplex PCR, and TCRdb kept only the in-frame ones, dropping some. The sample includes some 150,000 clones, about nine tenths of them seen just once. V gave up 3 bases and J gave up 2 bases, with 10 bases separating them. The CDR3 sequence is 14 residues long. Germline values: CDR1 MDHEN, CDR2 SYDVKM. Whole-study findings and limits: The sample set comprised mostly white British donors with more females, and clonal diversity was possibly underestimated. At 160-218 and 743-854, vaccine-associated CD4 TCRs were dominant, and they spanned spike.

Material: peripheral blood, obtained on day 0 of AZD1222 vaccination. The TCR comes from an adult in good health. J is TRBJ1-2 and V is TRBV28, with a weak D call TRBD1 (6 bases). CDR3 in amino acids: CASSLPQGNYGYTF. The CDR3 DNA follows: TGTGCCAGCAGTTTGCCCCAGGGGAACTATGGCTACACCTTC.